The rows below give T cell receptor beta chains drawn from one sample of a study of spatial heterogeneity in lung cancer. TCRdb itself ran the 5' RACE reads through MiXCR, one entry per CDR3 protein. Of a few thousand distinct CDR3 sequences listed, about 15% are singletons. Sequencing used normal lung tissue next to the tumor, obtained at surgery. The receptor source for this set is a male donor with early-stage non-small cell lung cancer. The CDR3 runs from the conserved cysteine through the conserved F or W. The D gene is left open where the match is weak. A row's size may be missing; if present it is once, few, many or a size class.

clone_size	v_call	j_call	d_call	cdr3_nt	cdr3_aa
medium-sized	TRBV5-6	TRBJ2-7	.	TGTGCCAGCAGCTTGGGCATTAGGCGGAACTACGAGCAGTACTTC	CASSLGIRRNYEQYF
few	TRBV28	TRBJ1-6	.	TGTGCCAGCAGTCCCGGCTACGACAGGAGTTCACCCCTCCACTTT	CASSPGYDRSSPLHF
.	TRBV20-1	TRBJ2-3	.	TGCAGTGCTAGTCTTCAAAGCGTAAATACGCAGTATTTT	CSASLQSVNTQYF
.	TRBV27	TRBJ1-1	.	TGTGCCAGCAGTCGACAGGTGAACACTGAAGCTTTCTTT	CASSRQVNTEAFF
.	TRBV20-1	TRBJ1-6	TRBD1	TGCAGTGCTAGGGTGGGACAGGGACATTCACCCCTCCACTTT	CSARVGQGHSPLHF
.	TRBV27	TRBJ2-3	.	TGTGCCAGCAGGGGGGTAGACACAGATACGCAGTATTTT	CASRGVDTDTQYF
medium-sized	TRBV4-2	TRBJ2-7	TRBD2	TGTGCCAGCAGCCAAGGGGCTAGCGGGAGCTACGAGCAGTACTTC	CASSQGASGSYEQYF
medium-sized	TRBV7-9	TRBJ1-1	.	TGTGCCAGCAGCTTCTCTCAGGGGCTCCCCGACACTGAAGCTTTCTTT	CASSFSQGLPDTEAFF
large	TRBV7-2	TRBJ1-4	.	TGTGCCAGCAGCCGTAACCCGTTAGCAACTAATGAAAAACTGTTTTTT	CASSRNPLATNEKLFF
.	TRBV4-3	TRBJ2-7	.	TGCGCCAGCAGCCTGGGGACCTCGGGCCACGAGCAGTACTTC	CASSLGTSGHEQYF
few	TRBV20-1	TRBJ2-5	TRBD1	TGCAGTGCTAGCTTGAGGGGGCGGGAGACCCAGTACTTC	CSASLRGRETQYF
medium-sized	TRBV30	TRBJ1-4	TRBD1	TGTGCCTGGGAAGGACAGGGAGGGGAAAAACTGTTTTTT	CAWEGQGGEKLFF
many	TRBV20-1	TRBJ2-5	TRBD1	TGCAGTGCTAGAACGACAGGGAACTATTTTCAAGAGACCCAGTACTTC	CSARTTGNYFQETQYF
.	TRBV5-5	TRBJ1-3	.	TGTGCCAGCAGCTTTTATTTACCCCCCTCTGGAAACACCATATATTTT	CASSFYLPPSGNTIYF
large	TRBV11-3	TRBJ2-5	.	TGTGCCAGCAGCTGGGCGGGGGCACATGAGACCCAGTACTTC	CASSWAGAHETQYF
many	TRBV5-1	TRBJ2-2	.	TGCGCCAGCAGCACGGGGGAGGTCACCGGGGAGCTGTTTTTT	CASSTGEVTGELFF
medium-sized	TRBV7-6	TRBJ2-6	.	TGTGCCAGCACCCTTAACCAGCAGGGGAGACCTGGGGCCAACGTCCTGACTTTC	CASTLNQQGRPGANVLTF
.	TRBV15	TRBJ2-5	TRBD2	TGTGCCACCAGCAGAATAGCGGGAGAGACCCAGTACTTC	CATSRIAGETQYF
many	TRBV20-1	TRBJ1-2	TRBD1	TGCAGTGCTCCAAAACAGGGGGACTATGGCTACACCTTC	CSAPKQGDYGYTF
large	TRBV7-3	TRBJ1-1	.	TGTGCCAGCAGGCTTCTCCCCTCCCATCCCGAAGCTTTCTTT	CASRLLPSHPEAFF
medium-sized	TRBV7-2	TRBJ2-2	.	TGTGCCAGCAGCGCCAGGGTTAGAGACGGGGAGCTGTTTTTT	CASSARVRDGELFF
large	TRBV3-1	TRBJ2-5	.	TGTGCCAGCAGCCAGGAGGTCAGGGAAACCCAGTACTTC	CASSQEVRETQYF
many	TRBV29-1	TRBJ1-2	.	TGCAGCGTTGTTCCCGGTGTGGCGGGCTATGGCTACACCTTC	CSVVPGVAGYGYTF
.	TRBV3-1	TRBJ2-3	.	TGTGCCAGCAGCCAAGCTGGGGAAGATACGCAGTATTTT	CASSQAGEDTQYF
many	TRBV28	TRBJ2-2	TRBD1	TGTGCCAGCAGAAGACCAGGGGGCGGATGGACCGGGGAGCTGTTTTTT	CASRRPGGGWTGELFF
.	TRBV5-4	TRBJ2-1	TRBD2	TGTGCCAGCAGCTTTCCACTAGCGGGGGGGCAAGATGAGCAGTTCTTC	CASSFPLAGGQDEQFF
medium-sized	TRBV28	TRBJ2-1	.	TGTGCCAGCAGTCTACCCAACAATGAGCAGTTCTTC	CASSLPNNEQFF
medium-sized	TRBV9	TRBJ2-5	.	TGTGCCAGCAGCGTAGGCCCCCGGAGACAAGAGACCCAGTACTTC	CASSVGPRRQETQYF
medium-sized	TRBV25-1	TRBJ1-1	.	TGTGCCAGCAGTGCCAGGAACACTGAAGCTTTCTTT	CASSARNTEAFF
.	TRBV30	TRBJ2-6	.	TGTGCCTGGAGTTGGCCTCTTCTCTGGGCCAACGTCCTGACTTTC	CAWSWPLLWANVLTF
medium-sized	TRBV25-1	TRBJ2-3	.	TGTGCCAGCAGTGTGGGGGACAACACAGATACGCAGTATTTT	CASSVGDNTDTQYF
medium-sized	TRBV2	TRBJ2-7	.	TGTGCCAGCGGGTGGGGCCCTATTAAAGATTCCTACGAGCAGTACTTC	CASGWGPIKDSYEQYF
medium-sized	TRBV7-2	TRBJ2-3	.	TGTGCCAGCAGCCCCTTCCGGGACGGCACAGATACGCAGTATTTT	CASSPFRDGTDTQYF
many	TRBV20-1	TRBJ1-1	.	TGCAGTGCTAGAGACTGGCGAGACCTTAGGTACGCTTTCTTT	CSARDWRDLRYAFF
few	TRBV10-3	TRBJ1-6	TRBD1	TGTGCCATCAGACGGGACAGAGAGAATTCACCCCTCCACTTT	CAIRRDRENSPLHF
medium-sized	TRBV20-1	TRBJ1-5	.	TGCAGTGCTAGCGCTCAGGGTGAGGTTTGGAATCAGCCCCAGCATTTT	CSASAQGEVWNQPQHF
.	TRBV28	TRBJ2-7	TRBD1	TGTGCCAGCAGTTGGACAGGCGGCTCCTACGAGCAGTACTTC	CASSWTGGSYEQYF
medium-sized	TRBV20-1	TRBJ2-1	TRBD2	TGCAGTGCTAGAGATCGGGTAGCGGGAGACAATGAGCAGTTCTTC	CSARDRVAGDNEQFF
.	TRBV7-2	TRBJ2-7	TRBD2	TGTGCCAGCAGCTTAGGGACTAGCTCCTACGAGCAGTACTTC	CASSLGTSSYEQYF
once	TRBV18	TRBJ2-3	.	TGTGCCAGCTCACCCGGCAGAGCAGATACGCAGTATTTT	CASSPGRADTQYF
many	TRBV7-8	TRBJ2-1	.	TGTGCCAGCAGCCTAATTCAGGGGGGTTCGCAGTTCTTC	CASSLIQGGSQFF
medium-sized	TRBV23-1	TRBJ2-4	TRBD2	TGCGCCAGCAGTCTGGGATTCGGGGGGAAGGCCTTC	CASSLGFGGKAF
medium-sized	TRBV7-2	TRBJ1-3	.	TGTGCCAGCAGCCCGGACCCAGCCTCTGGAAACACCATATATTTT	CASSPDPASGNTIYF
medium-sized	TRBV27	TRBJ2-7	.	TGTGCCAGCGGGAGGGACATGCCCTACGAGCAGTACTTC	CASGRDMPYEQYF
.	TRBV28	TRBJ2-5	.	TGTGCCAGCAGTTTACAAGCGGAAGAGACCCAGTACTTC	CASSLQAEETQYF
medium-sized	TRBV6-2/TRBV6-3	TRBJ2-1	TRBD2	TGTGCCAGCAGTTATACCGCCGGGACTAGCGGGAGGGCCTCTATGGATGAGCAGTTCTTC	CASSYTAGTSGRASMDEQFF
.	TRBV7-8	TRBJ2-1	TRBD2	TGTGCCAGCAGCTTCCAAAGCGGGAGGGACAATGAGCAGTTCTTC	CASSFQSGRDNEQFF
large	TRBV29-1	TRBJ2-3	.	TGCAGCGGTGGACAGGGAGGATCGGGAGGGCAAACGCAGTATTTT	CSGGQGGSGGQTQYF
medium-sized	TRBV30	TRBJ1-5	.	TGTGCCTGGAGCGCCCGGGACCAACCGCCCCAGCATTTT	CAWSARDQPPQHF
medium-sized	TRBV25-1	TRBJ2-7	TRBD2	TGTGCCAGCACCAGCGGGGGCCTCGGGGCCTACGAGCAGTACTTC	CASTSGGLGAYEQYF
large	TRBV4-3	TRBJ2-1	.	TGCGCCAGCAGTAGCTGGAGCAATGAGCAGTTCTTC	CASSSWSNEQFF
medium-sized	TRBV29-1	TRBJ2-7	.	TGCAGCGTTGTCCCTACCCTGGGGACTTCCTACGAGCAGTACTTC	CSVVPTLGTSYEQYF
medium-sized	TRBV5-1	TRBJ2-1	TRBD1	TGCGCCAGCAGACCTGATGGGACAGGGTCTGTAAATGAGCAGTTCTTC	CASRPDGTGSVNEQFF
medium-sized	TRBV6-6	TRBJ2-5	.	TGTGCCAGCAGAGCCGTGGAGACCCAGTACTTC	CASRAVETQYF
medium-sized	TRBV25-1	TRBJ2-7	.	TGTGCCAGCAGTGATAGGTACGAGCAGTACTTC	CASSDRYEQYF